Listed here are 23 T cell receptor beta chains from one sample, sequenced in a study of OX40 agonist ivuxolimab in advanced cancers. Method: immunoSEQ multiplex PCR; TCRdb's copy keeps in-frame clones and lacks some. The top ten clones hold approximately 6.5% of a sample with tens of thousands of clones, around 83% of them seen once. The sequencing here drew on CD4+ or CD8+ T cells sorted from blood, taken in a trial of the OX40 agonist ivuxolimab. Source of these receptors: an adult with an advanced solid tumor such as melanoma, head and neck, liver or kidney cancer.

CDR3 sequence reads: CASSLPRRQGAADTQYF. DNA of the CDR3: TGTGCCAGCAGCTTACCACGGCGACAGGGGGCGGCAGATACGCAGTATTTT. The chain uses TRBV7-8 and TRBJ2-3; 10 bases are shared with TRBD1. The junction had 9 bases not matched to a gene; V was cut back by 2 bases and J by 4 bases. The CDR3 has 17 residues. CDR1 is SGHVS and CDR2 is FQNEAQ in the germline V gene.

J is TRBJ1-5 and V is TRBV12-5; D may be TRBD1 (5 bases). Germline CDR1 LGHNT, CDR2 FRNRAP. V lost 0 bases to trimming and J lost 0 bases, with 15 bases between them. The CDR3 runs to 18 residues. The CDR3 DNA follows: TGTGCTAGTGGTTTGGTTTTGGGACGGAACTATAGCAATCAGCCCCAGCATTTT. Protein sequence: CASGLVLGRNYSNQPQHF.

The chain carries TRBV9 and TRBJ2-6; D is possibly TRBD1 (5 bases). The CDR3 is 21 amino acids. Germline-derived CDR1 and CDR2 are SGDLS and YYNGEE. V lost 3 bases, J lost 0 bases, and 25 bases lay in between. The CDR3 coding sequence is TGTGCCAGCAGCGGTAGAGGTGGGATGGGGCGACACTTCTCTGGGGCCAACGTCCTGACTTTC. Amino acids: CASSGRGGMGRHFSGANVLTF. The full variable domain, with the rest looked up from reference TRBV9 and TRBJ2-6, is DSGVTQTPKHLITATGQRVTLRCSPRSGDLSVYWYQQSLDQGLQFLIQYYNGEERAKGNILERFSAQQFPDLHSELNLSSLELGDSALYFCASSGRGGMGRHFSGANVLTFGAGSRLTVL.

CDR3 in amino acids: CASSPTGGYSNQPQHF. CDR3 DNA sequence: TGTGCCAGCTCACCAACGGGGGGTTATAGCAATCAGCCCCAGCATTTT. The chain employs TRBV18 and TRBJ1-5; TRBD1 is a possible D gene (5 bases). Germline-derived CDR1 and CDR2 are KGHSH and LQKENI. V was shortened by 2 bases and J by 0 bases, with 11 bases between the two germline ends. CDR3 size: 16 residues.

The chain recombines TRBV6-5 with TRBJ1-6; D is ambiguous. The CDR3 is 13 amino acids. In germline, CDR1 is MNHEY, CDR2 SVGAGI. Trimming took off 7 bases at V and 9 bases at J, with 13 bases between the two ends. The CDR3 DNA follows: TGTGCCAGCAATCCGGGCATAGGTTCACCCCTCCACTTT. Residues: CASNPGIGSPLHF.

This clone was seen a few times. The chain combines TRBV29-1 with TRBJ1-2; D might be TRBD1 (5 bases). Germline lookup yields CDR1 SQVTM and CDR2 ANQGSEA. Between the trimmed V and J ends, which lost 7 bases and 0 bases, there was a span of 15 bases. CDR3 length equals 14 residues. CDR3 loop: CSAQGGTSNYGYTF. CDR3 coding DNA: TGCAGCGCCCAGGGTGGTACATCTAACTATGGCTACACCTTC.

The chain is built from TRBV18 and TRBJ2-7; 7 nucleotides agree with TRBD1. This CDR3 has 12 amino acids. Trimming cost V 3 bases and J 4 bases; bases outside gene matches: 0. The germline V gene encodes CDR1 KGHSH and CDR2 LQKENI. Here the CDR3 DNA reads TGTGCCAGCTCACCGGGACAGTACGAGCAGTACTTC. It encodes CASSPGQYEQYF.

This chain joins TRBV5-1 and TRBJ2-1, with unresolved D. V was cut by 4 bases and J by 6 bases, with 14 bases left in between. The length of the CDR3 is 14 residues. Germline-derived CDR1 and CDR2 are SGHRS and YFSETQ. The CDR3 DNA follows: TGCGCCAGCAGCCGTGAGGCCTGGGCCAATGAGCAGTTCTTC. It codes for CASSREAWANEQFF.

V usage is TRBV6-5 and J usage is TRBJ1-4; D unclear. CDR3 length: 15 amino acids. CDR1 is MNHEY, CDR2 SVGAGI, per germline. Trimming shortened V by 5 bases and J by 12 bases, and 22 bases separated the two germline ends. The CDR3 DNA is TGTGCCAGCAGTCGTACCACCGTCGCTTTTATACAACTGTTTTTT. It codes for CASSRTTVAFIQLFF.

This clone was seen a single time. This chain connects TRBV10-3 to TRBJ1-1; D is ambiguous. The CDR3 is made up of 15 amino acids. V lost 5 bases and J 1 base, leaving 14 bases between the germline ends. CDR1 and CDR2 (germline): ENHRY, SYGVKD. The CDR3 spells CAISPMRTQNTEAFF. The DNA of the CDR3 is TGTGCCATCAGTCCTATGAGAACTCAGAACACTGAAGCTTTCTTT.

The rearrangement joins TRBV11-3 to TRBJ1-1; D ambiguous. This CDR3 spans 14 amino acids. Deletions cut 1 base from V and 1 base from J, with 7 bases between. From germline, CDR1 is SGHNT and CDR2 YENEEA. CDR3 in DNA: TGTGCCAGCAGCTTAGGTCTGTCGAACACTGAAGCTTTCTTT. Translation: CASSLGLSNTEAFF.

This clone was found once. This chain uses TRBV27 with TRBJ1-5, with D possibly being TRBD1 (5 bases). The V end lost 7 bases, the J end lost 0 bases, and 28 bases lay between the germline ends. Germline CDR1 reads MNHEY; CDR2 reads SMNVEV (reference sequence). This CDR3 is built from 20 residues. DNA for the CDR3: TGTGCCAGCATGAAGCTTTCTATTGGTCGGGGCCCTAATAGCAATCAGCCCCAGCATTTT. Protein: CASMKLSIGRGPNSNQPQHF.

This clone was recorded a few times. The chain is built from TRBV9 and TRBJ2-1; 8 bases are a match to TRBD2. This CDR3 has 16 amino acids. V was pared by 0 bases and J by 2 bases, with 4 bases of the junction left unmatched. Germline-derived CDR1 and CDR2 are SGDLS and YYNGEE. The CDR3 loop reads CASSVAGGGTYNEQFF. For the CDR3, the DNA is TGTGCCAGCAGCGTAGCGGGAGGGGGAACCTACAATGAGCAGTTCTTC.

This clone was detected once. The chain joins TRBV18 to TRBJ1-2, with unresolved D. This CDR3 spans 13 amino acids. The ends were cut back, 3 bases at V and 6 bases at J, with 11 bases in the middle. Germline CDR1 and CDR2: KGHSH and LQKENI. CDR3 protein: CASSPVVDDGYTF. Here the CDR3 DNA reads TGTGCCAGCTCACCGGTTGTGGATGATGGCTACACCTTC.

The chain is built from TRBV11-2 and TRBJ2-2; D is undetermined. Trimming took 5 bases from V and 10 from J, leaving 11 bases between them. The CDR3 extends over 12 amino acids. Germline V CDR1 and CDR2: SGHAT, FQNNGV. The CDR3 region has the DNA TGTGCCAGCAGCGCTCTCATTGAGGAGCTGTTTTTT. It specifies CASSALIEELFF.

V is TRBV21-1 and J is TRBJ1-4. TRBV21-1 is described as a pseudogene. This CDR3 is built from 16 residues. This CDR3 is CASSFSDSGGQEKLFF. CDR3 bases: TGTGCCAGCAGCTTCTCGGACAGCGGGGGACAGGAAAAACTGTTTTTT.

The J gene is TRBJ1-2, the V gene TRBV9, with a tentative D call TRBD1 (5 bases). The CDR3 length is 15 residues. Per germline, CDR1 SGDLS and CDR2 YYNGEE. V was trimmed by 4 bases and J by 6 bases, leaving 19 bases between them. CDR3 DNA sequence: TGTGCCAGCAGCATTTCGGACAAGGCCAGGGATGGCTACACCTTC. Translation gives CASSISDKARDGYTF.

Ten or more counts support this clone. This CDR3 reads CASSMGGGTVYNEQFF. CDR3 bases: TGTGCCAGTAGTATGGGTGGGGGGACAGTCTACAATGAGCAGTTCTTC. The chain joins TRBV19 to TRBJ2-1, with D maybe TRBD1 (7 bases). The germline CDR1 and CDR2 sequences are LNHDA and SQIVND (reference sequence). The CDR3 sequence is 16 residues long. V was clipped by 3 bases and J by 3 bases, with 15 bases between them.

The V gene is TRBV19, the J gene TRBJ1-2; 9 nucleotides align to TRBD1. With V trimmed by 8 bases and J by 4 bases, 20 bases remained unmatched. The germline V gene has CDR1 LNHDA and CDR2 SQIVND (reference sequence). CDR3 length: 18 amino acids. CDR3 protein: CASEPNFSHRGQGYGYTF. The CDR3 region has the DNA TGTGCCAGTGAGCCAAATTTTAGCCACAGGGGGCAGGGCTATGGCTACACCTTC. The variable domain in full, with the rest retrieved from reference TRBV19 and TRBJ1-2, is DGGITQSPKYLFRKEGQNVTLSCEQNLNHDAMYWYRQDPGQGLRLIYYSQIVNDFQKGDIAEGYSVSREKKESFPLTVTSAQKNPTAFYLCASEPNFSHRGQGYGYTFGSGTRLTVV.

This clone was detected only a few times. The chain combines TRBV29-1 with TRBJ1-5, with D unresolved. Trimming cost V 6 bases and J 0 bases, with 9 bases left between them. Germline V lookup: CDR1 SQVTM, CDR2 ANQGSEA. The CDR3 consists of 13 residues. The DNA of the CDR3 is TGCAGCGTAGCGACGGATAGCAATCAGCCCCAGCATTTT. Protein product: CSVATDSNQPQHF.

The chain has TRBV6-1 and TRBJ1-1; no reliable D call. This CDR3 contains 12 residues. Germline V gene sequence: CDR1 MNHNS, CDR2 SASEGT. Trimming pared 2 bases from V and 4 bases from J, leaving 5 bases between. The CDR3 loop is CASSEWGTEAFF. The CDR3 region has the DNA TGTGCCAGCAGTGAATGGGGCACTGAAGCTTTCTTT.

The V call is TRBV30, the J call TRBJ1-1, with D tentatively TRBD1 (6 bases). Per germline, CDR1 GTSNPN and CDR2 SVGIG (reference sequence). The CDR3 extends over 13 amino acids. Deletions cut 4 bases from V and 5 bases from J, with 14 bases between. The CDR3 reads CAWIQGGSTEAFF. Written as DNA, the CDR3 is TGTGCCTGGATCCAAGGGGGAAGTACTGAAGCTTTCTTT.

The J gene is TRBJ2-4, the V gene TRBV4-3; TRBD2 aligns across 13 bases. V was clipped by 4 bases and J by 2 bases; unmatched bases: 5. The CDR3 is 17 residues long. CDR1 is LGHNA, CDR2 YSLEER, per germline. The CDR3 here is CASSRGLAGVSKNIQYF. CDR3 DNA: TGCGCCAGCAGCCGCGGACTAGCGGGAGTTTCCAAAAACATTCAGTACTTC.